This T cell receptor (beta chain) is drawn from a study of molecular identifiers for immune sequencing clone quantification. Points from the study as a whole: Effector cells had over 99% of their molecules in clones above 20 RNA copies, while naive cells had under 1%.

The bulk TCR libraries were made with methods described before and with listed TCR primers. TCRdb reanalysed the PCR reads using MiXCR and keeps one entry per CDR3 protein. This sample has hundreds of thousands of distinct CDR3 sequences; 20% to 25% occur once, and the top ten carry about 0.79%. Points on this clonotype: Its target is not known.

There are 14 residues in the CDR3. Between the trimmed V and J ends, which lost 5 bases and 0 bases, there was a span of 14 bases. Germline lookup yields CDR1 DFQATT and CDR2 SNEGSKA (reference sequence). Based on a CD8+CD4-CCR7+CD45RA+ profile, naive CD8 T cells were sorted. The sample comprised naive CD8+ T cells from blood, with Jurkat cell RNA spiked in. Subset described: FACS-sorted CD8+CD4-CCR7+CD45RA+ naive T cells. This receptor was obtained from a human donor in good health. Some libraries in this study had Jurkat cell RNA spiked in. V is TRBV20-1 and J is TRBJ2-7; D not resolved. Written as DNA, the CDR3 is TGCAGTGCTGAGGCGACGAGAAGCTCCTACGAGCAGTACTTC. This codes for CSAEATRSSYEQYF.